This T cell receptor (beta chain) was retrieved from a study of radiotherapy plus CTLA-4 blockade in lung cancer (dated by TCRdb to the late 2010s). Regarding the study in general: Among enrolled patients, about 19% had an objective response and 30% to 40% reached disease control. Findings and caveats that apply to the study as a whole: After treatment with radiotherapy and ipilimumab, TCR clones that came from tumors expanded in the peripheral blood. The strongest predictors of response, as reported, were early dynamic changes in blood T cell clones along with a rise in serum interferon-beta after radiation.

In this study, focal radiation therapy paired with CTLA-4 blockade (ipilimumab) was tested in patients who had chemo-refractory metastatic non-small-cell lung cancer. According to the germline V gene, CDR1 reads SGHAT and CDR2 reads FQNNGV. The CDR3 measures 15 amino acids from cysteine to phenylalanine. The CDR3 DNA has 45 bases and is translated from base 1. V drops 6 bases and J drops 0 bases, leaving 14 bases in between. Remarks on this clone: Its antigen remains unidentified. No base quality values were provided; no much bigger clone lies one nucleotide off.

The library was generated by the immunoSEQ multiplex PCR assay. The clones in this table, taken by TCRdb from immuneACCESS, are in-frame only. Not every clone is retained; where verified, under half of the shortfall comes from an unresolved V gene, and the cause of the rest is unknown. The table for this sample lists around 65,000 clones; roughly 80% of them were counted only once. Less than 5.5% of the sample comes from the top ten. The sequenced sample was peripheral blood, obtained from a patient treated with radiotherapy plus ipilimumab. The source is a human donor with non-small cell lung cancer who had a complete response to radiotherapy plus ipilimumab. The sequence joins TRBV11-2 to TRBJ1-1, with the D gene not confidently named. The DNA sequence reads TGTGCCAGCAGTTCAGTGGGAGAGCTGAACACTGAAGCTTTCTTT. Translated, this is CASSSVGELNTEAFF.